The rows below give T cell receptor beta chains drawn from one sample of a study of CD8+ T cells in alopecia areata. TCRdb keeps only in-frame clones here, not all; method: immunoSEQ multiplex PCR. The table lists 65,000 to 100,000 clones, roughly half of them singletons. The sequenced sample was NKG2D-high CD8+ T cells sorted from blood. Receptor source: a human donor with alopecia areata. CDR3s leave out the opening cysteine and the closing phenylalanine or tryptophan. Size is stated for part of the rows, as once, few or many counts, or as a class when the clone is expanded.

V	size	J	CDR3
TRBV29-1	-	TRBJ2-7	SVTGGQGHEQY
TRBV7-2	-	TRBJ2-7	ASSGFKVLGEQY
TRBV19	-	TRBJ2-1	ATISAF
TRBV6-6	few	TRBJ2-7	ASSYGGNYEQY
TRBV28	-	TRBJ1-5	ASSAGTQNQPQH
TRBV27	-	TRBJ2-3	ASRGRTDTQY
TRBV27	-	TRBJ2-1	ASSLSLADEQF
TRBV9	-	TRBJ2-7	ASSGGAGRVDEQY
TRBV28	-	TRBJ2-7	ASTSTSYEQY
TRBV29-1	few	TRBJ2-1	SVISSSYNEQF
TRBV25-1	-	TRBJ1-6	ASSEGADSPLH
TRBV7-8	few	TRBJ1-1	ASSLAGRGNTEAF
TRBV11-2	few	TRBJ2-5	ASSLLWTLQETQY
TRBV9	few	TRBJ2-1	ASSVAVGQNNEQF
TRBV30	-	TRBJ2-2	AWREWDRGPLGGELF
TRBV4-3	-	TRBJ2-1	ASSQDDLTYNEQF
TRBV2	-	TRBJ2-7	ASRAITDRGIYEQY
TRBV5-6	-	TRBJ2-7	ASSTHSGRIDEQY
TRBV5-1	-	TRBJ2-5	ASSLGPGERQETQY
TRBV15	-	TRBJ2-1	ATSTFLLGFSYNEQF
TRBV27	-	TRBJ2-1	ASSLAGGYNEQF
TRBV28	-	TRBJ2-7	ASSLGGTYEQY
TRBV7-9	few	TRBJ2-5	ASSLSWQGQETQY
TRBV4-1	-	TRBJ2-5	ASSQVGTGEETQY
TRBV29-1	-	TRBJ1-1	SVEGGGNTEAF
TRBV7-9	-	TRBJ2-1	ASSLVAGSLNYNEQF
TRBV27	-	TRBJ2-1	ASSYAGVQF
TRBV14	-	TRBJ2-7	ASSQQGNPYEQY
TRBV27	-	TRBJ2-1	ASSLSWPPRDEQF
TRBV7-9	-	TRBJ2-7	ASSPRNSYEQY
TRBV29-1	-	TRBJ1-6	SVGGQLNSPLH
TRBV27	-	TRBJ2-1	ASSPGLASNNEQF
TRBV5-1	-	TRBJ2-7	ASSFRDRVTYEQY
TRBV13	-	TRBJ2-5	ASSSDGTSGEETQY
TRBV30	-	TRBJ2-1	ASRSGASSYNEQF
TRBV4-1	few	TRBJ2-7	ASSQGQGLKNEQY
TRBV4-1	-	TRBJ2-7	ASSQAQGEYEQY
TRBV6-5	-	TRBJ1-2	ASSYDRVGYT
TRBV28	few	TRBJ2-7	ASKGRPKQY
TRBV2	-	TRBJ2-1	ASRTSESSYNEQF
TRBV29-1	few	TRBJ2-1	SVEDPGLAGESNEQF
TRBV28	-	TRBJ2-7	ASRPPGQVTYEQY